A selection of T cell receptor beta chains follows, all from one sample in a study of patients and donors after allogeneic stem cell transplantation. MiXCR, run by TCRdb on the RT-PCR reads, gives a single entry per CDR3 protein. The sample records about a million distinct CDR3 sequences, roughly 17% being singletons. The sample comprised blood, either unsorted or a sorted T cell fraction (not recorded which). The receptors originated from a human donor who was either an allogeneic HSCT recipient or a stem cell or donor lymphocyte infusion donor (not recorded which). It is not recorded whose cells these are; they may come from a transplant donor. Both conserved end residues are part of each CDR3. The D gene is left open where the match is weak. Expanded clones get a size class; other rows say once, few or many, or leave the size out.

CDR3	DNA	D	V	size	J
CASSEASTDAQYF	TGTGCCAGCAGTGAAGCCAGCACAGATGCGCAGTATTTT	NA	TRBV6-4	NA	TRBJ2-3
CASSLTSGGSTYEQYF	TGTGCCAGCAGCCTGACTAGCGGGGGGTCTACCTACGAGCAGTACTTC	TRBD2	TRBV7-2	NA	TRBJ2-7
CSVESRQSNEKLFF	TGCAGCGTTGAGTCGCGGCAGTCAAATGAAAAACTGTTTTTT	NA	TRBV29-1	few	TRBJ1-4
CASILNRETEAFF	TGTGCCAGCATCTTAAACAGGGAAACTGAAGCTTTCTTT	NA	TRBV6-1	NA	TRBJ1-1
CASNRVAGAQNEQFF	TGCGCCAGCAACCGGGTAGCGGGGGCGCAGAATGAGCAGTTCTTC	TRBD2	TRBV5-1	NA	TRBJ2-1
CASSEPKGNQPQHF	TGTGCCAGCAGTGAACCTAAGGGCAATCAGCCCCAGCATTTT	NA	TRBV2	few	TRBJ1-5
CASRSLGLGTGELFF	TGTGCCAGCCGTTCGCTGGGCCTGGGGACCGGGGAGCTGTTTTTT	NA	TRBV6-5	few	TRBJ2-2
CASTGVAPGANVLTF	TGTGCCAGCACAGGGGTTGCTCCCGGGGCCAACGTCCTGACTTTC	TRBD1	TRBV10-3	NA	TRBJ2-6
CSVSGKNPIYEQYF	TGCAGCGTTAGCGGGAAAAACCCCATTTACGAGCAGTACTTC	TRBD2	TRBV29-1	NA	TRBJ2-7
CASRPSGTASYEQYF	TGTGCCAGCAGACCCTCCGGGACAGCGTCCTACGAGCAGTACTTC	TRBD1	TRBV14	NA	TRBJ2-7
CATSSSPEANYGYTF	TGTGCCACCAGCAGCTCTCCAGAAGCTAACTATGGCTACACCTTC	NA	TRBV15	few	TRBJ1-2
CASSQETGGRNTEAFF	TGCGCCAGCAGCCAAGAGACAGGGGGCCGGAACACTGAAGCTTTCTTT	TRBD1	TRBV4-3	few	TRBJ1-1
CATSDFREGHEQFF	TGTGCCACCAGTGATTTTCGGGAGGGCCATGAGCAGTTCTTC	TRBD2	TRBV24-1	many	TRBJ2-1
CSADDNGAPDTQYF	TGCAGTGCTGACGACAACGGGGCTCCAGATACGCAGTATTTT	NA	TRBV20-1	NA	TRBJ2-3
CASSDLLTSGRPYEQYF	TGTGCCAGCAGTGACCTACTAACTAGCGGGAGGCCCTACGAGCAGTACTTC	TRBD2	TRBV6-1	NA	TRBJ2-7
CASREGQGQKNTEAFF	TGTGCCAGCAGGGAGGGACAGGGGCAAAAGAACACTGAAGCTTTCTTT	TRBD1	TRBV12-3/TRBV12-4	NA	TRBJ1-1
CASSALERPIDGELFF	TGCGCCAGCAGCGCCCTGGAGCGGCCTATAGACGGGGAGCTGTTTTTT	NA	TRBV5-1	many	TRBJ2-2
CASSGPGTGTPVGAFF	TGTGCCAGCAGCGGCCCCGGGACAGGAACCCCAGTGGGAGCTTTCTTT	TRBD1	TRBV7-9	few	TRBJ1-1
CASSLKSWGNTEAFF	TGTGCCAGCAGCTTAAAGTCATGGGGGAACACTGAAGCTTTCTTT	NA	TRBV13	NA	TRBJ1-1
CASSQDGPAASYEQYF	TGTGCCAGCAGCCAAGATGGTCCCGCCGCCTCCTACGAGCAGTACTTC	NA	TRBV14	NA	TRBJ2-7
CASSYSRLGEQFF	TGTGCCAGCAGTTACTCGAGACTGGGTGAGCAGTTCTTC	NA	TRBV6-5	NA	TRBJ2-1